The 20 T cell receptor beta chains in this list originate from one sample, sequenced in a study of T cell repertoires in cytomegalovirus infection. TCRdb passed the reads through MiXCR, listing each CDR3 protein once. The table has around 310,000 distinct CDR3 sequences, 15% to 20% seen once. Material: PBMCs. The receptors were gathered from a human donor in good health (CMV status not recorded). Some clones in this sample may be carry-over from other donors' samples.

The genes are TRBV10-3 and TRBJ1-1; TRBD1 matches at 8 bases. The CDR3 runs 13 residues. J was trimmed by 8 bases and V by 6 bases; bases with no gene match: 8. Germline V gene sequence: CDR1 ENHRY, CDR2 SYGVKD. CDR3 region: CAISPGQGGEAFF. In DNA, the CDR3 is TGTGCCATCAGCCCAGGACAGGGCGGGGAAGCTTTCTTT.

This rearrangement joins TRBV5-1 to TRBJ1-1; TRBD1 aligns across 9 bases. Germline CDR1 reads SGHRS; CDR2 reads YFSETQ. The CDR3 runs to 16 residues. The V and J ends lost 1 base and 4 bases, in that order; junction bases with no gene match: 8. CDR3: CASSLTWTGEGTEAFF. DNA for the CDR3: TGCGCCAGCAGCTTGACTTGGACAGGGGAAGGCACTGAAGCTTTCTTT.

The chain recombines TRBV5-4 with TRBJ2-2; 11 bases agree with TRBD2. The junction had 6 bases not matched to a gene; V was cut back by 4 bases and J by 1 base. Looked up from germline, CDR1 is SGHNT and CDR2 is YYREEE (reference sequence). The CDR3 contains 17 residues. CDR3 sequence (DNA): TGTGCCAGCAGCATCCCTAGCGGGGGGAAGAACACCGGGGAGCTGTTTTTT. It is translated as CASSIPSGGKNTGELFF.

This chain joins TRBV7-2 and TRBJ1-1, with 8 bases aligning to TRBD1. J gave up 6 bases and V 2 bases, and 8 bases lay outside the gene matches. This CDR3 has 15 amino acids. The germline V gene encodes CDR1 SGHTA and CDR2 FQGNSA. Written as DNA, the CDR3 is TGTGCCAGCAGCTTACTGACAGGGGAGGGCCCTGAAGCTTTCTTT. Translation: CASSLLTGEGPEAFF.

V usage is TRBV12-3 or TRBV12-4 and J usage is TRBJ1-1; perhaps TRBD1 as D (5 bases). CDR3 length equals 14 residues. Trimming took 6 bases from V and 2 from J, leaving 13 bases between them. Here the CDR3 DNA reads TGTGCCAGCAGGGAACAGGCAACAAACACTGAAGCTTTCTTT. As protein: CASREQATNTEAFF.

This clonotype has at least ten counts. The chain employs TRBV6-1 and TRBJ1-6, with D possibly being TRBD1 (5 bases). The V and J ends lost 4 bases and 12 bases respectively, with 19 bases between them. CDR1 MNHNS and CDR2 SASEGT come from the germline V gene. CDR3 length: 15 residues. The CDR3 coding sequence is TGTGCCAGCAGTGGACGAGACAGTCCGCCAGGACCCCTCCACTTT. Protein sequence: CASSGRDSPPGPLHF.

This clonotype was detected only a few times. The chain employs TRBV2 and TRBJ2-5; D gene ambiguous. Trimming shortened V by 3 bases and J by 5 bases, and 10 bases separated the two germline ends. CDR1 is SNHLY, CDR2 FYNNEI, per germline. The CDR3 runs 13 residues. CDR3 loop: CASSERYAETQYF. Here the CDR3 DNA reads TGTGCCAGCAGTGAGAGATACGCTGAGACCCAGTACTTC.

The chain uses TRBV16 and TRBJ1-3; no firm D call. With 1 base removed from V and 8 bases from J, the gap between germline ends came to 3 bases. The CDR3 extends over 11 amino acids. CDR1 KGHSY and CDR2 FQNENV come from the germline V gene. The CDR3 loop is CASSQWDTIYF. The CDR3 nucleotides are TGTGCCAGCAGCCAATGGGACACCATATATTTT.

This clonotype was detected many times. The chain employs TRBV12-3 or TRBV12-4 and TRBJ2-1; TRBD1 matches 10 bases. This CDR3 comprises 14 residues. Trimming cost V 6 bases and J 7 bases; bases outside gene matches: 6. CDR3 DNA: TGTGCCAGCAGGACAGGGGGCATGGGAAATGAGCAGTTCTTC. This gives the protein CASRTGGMGNEQFF.

The chain links TRBV4-2 to TRBJ1-1; a weak D match, TRBD1 (6 bases). Trimming left V 0 bases short and J 10 bases short, with 18 bases between. The CDR3 is 15 residues long. Looked up from germline, CDR1 is LGHNA and CDR2 is YNFKEQ. DNA for the CDR3: TGTGCCAGCAGCCAAGACAGGGGATCGTCGGTCGGAGCTTTCTTT. Amino acids: CASSQDRGSSVGAFF.

The chain's CDR3 is CAISEVRDLYGYTF. The CDR3 DNA sequence: TGTGCCATCAGTGAGGTTAGGGACCTCTATGGCTACACCTTC. The rearrangement joins TRBV10-3 to TRBJ1-2, with D possibly being TRBD1 (5 bases). Germline assignment: CDR1 ENHRY and CDR2 SYGVKD. The CDR3 length is 14 residues. Trimming shortened V by 2 bases and J by 4 bases, and 11 bases separated the two germline ends.

This clonotype occurred many times. The CDR3 is CASSIDRGLMNTEAFF. CDR3 bases: TGTGCCAGTAGTATTGACAGGGGGCTGATGAACACTGAAGCTTTCTTT. The chain uses TRBV19 and TRBJ1-1; 10 positions match TRBD1. Germline CDR1 is LNHDA and CDR2 is SQIVND (reference sequence). With V trimmed by 3 bases and J by 0 bases, 4 bases remained unmatched. This CDR3 comprises 16 residues.

The sample holds many counts of this clonotype. The chain has TRBV12-3 or TRBV12-4 and TRBJ1-1, with D tentatively TRBD1 (5 bases). The CDR3 is 13 amino acids. The CDR3 nucleotides read TGTGCAACCAGTTTACGGGGTCCCGAGGGGGCTTTCTTT. Translated, it gives CATSLRGPEGAFF.

DNA of the CDR3: TGCGCCAGCAGCCAAGAAGCTCGACACTCTGGAAACACCATATATTTT. Its translation: CASSQEARHSGNTIYF. This chain links TRBV4-1 with TRBJ1-3; D ambiguous. CDR1 is MGHRA and CDR2 is YSYEKL in the germline V gene. This CDR3 region has 16 residues. The V and J ends lost 0 bases and 0 bases respectively, with 9 bases between them.

The chain is built from TRBV19 and TRBJ2-2; TRBD2 aligns across 7 bases. The CDR3 runs to 16 residues. Germline V CDR1 and CDR2: LNHDA, SQIVND (reference sequence). The junction had 13 bases not matched to a gene; V was cut back by 10 bases and J by 2 bases. The CDR3 loop reads CATSRVAGVNTGELFF. The CDR3 DNA reads as TGTGCCACATCTCGGGTCGCGGGGGTAAACACCGGGGAGCTGTTTTTT.

This clonotype was picked up a small number of times. The rearrangement uses TRBV5-6 and TRBJ1-6; no clear D gene. The V end was cut by 0 bases, the J end by 0 bases, with 7 bases between. Germline loops: CDR1 SGHDT, CDR2 YYEEEE. The CDR3 totals 16 residues. In DNA form, the CDR3 reads TGTGCCAGCAGCTTGGCGGGCAGCTCCTATAATTCACCCCTCCACTTT. Its translation: CASSLAGSSYNSPLHF. The entire variable domain, with the rest obtained from reference TRBV5-6 and TRBJ1-6, is as follows: DAGVTQSPTHLIKTRGQQVTLRCSPKSGHDTVSWYQQALGQGPQFIFQYYEEEERQRGNFPDRFSGHQFPNYSSELNVNALLLGDSALYLCASSLAGSSYNSPLHFGNGTRLTVT.

Regarding this clonotype: At one end the junction does not follow the germline gene, possibly because of a read error. The genes are TRBV7-7 and TRBJ1-2, with D tentatively TRBD1 (5 bases). Per germline, CDR1 SSHAT and CDR2 FNYEAQ (reference sequence). The CDR3 consists of 18 residues. CDR3 nucleotides: TGTGCTAGCAGTTTTACTTGGCTAAGGACACTACCCTACTATGGCTACACCTTC. This sequence encodes CASSFTWLRTLPYYGYTF.

This clonotype was counted a few times. The chain is built from TRBV7-2 and TRBJ2-1, with D unresolved. Trimming took 0 bases from V and 8 from J, leaving 5 bases between them. In germline, CDR1 is SGHTA, CDR2 FQGNSA. The CDR3 length is 12 residues. CDR3 in amino acids: CASSLAQYEQFF. In nucleotides, the CDR3 is TGTGCCAGCAGCTTAGCGCAATATGAGCAGTTCTTC.

This clonotype was counted only a few times. The chain is built from TRBV6-2 or TRBV6-3 and TRBJ2-4, with a weak D call TRBD2 (7 bases). Germline CDR1 is MNHEY and CDR2 is SVGEGT. The CDR3 is made up of 13 amino acids. V lost 6 bases and J lost 8, with 14 bases in between. CDR3 region: CASRPGGVDIQYF. CDR3 in DNA: TGTGCCAGCAGGCCGGGGGGCGTTGACATTCAGTACTTC.

CDR3 residues: CASSYSRRTNEKLFF. The CDR3, as DNA: TGTGCCAGCAGTTACTCGCGGAGGACTAATGAAAAACTGTTTTTT. The chain couples TRBV6-5 to TRBJ1-4; D is ambiguous. CDR1 MNHEY and CDR2 SVGAGI come from the germline V gene. The V end was cut by 0 bases, the J end by 2 bases, with 7 bases between. The CDR3 consists of 15 residues.